This record concerns one T cell receptor (beta chain) sequence. The sample belongs to a study of blood T cell repertoires in COVID-19. Germline CDR1 and CDR2: DFQATT and SNEGSKA (reference sequence). This CDR3 has 11 residues. Some clones are missing from TCRdb's copy, which holds only in-frame ones; the method was immunoSEQ multiplex PCR. The sample yields about 350,000 clones, 88% seen once. Exposed participants came across a COVID-19 case within 2 weeks before study entry. The material sequenced was PBMCs or T cells enriched from blood (not recorded which). The sequence was obtained from a woman aged 25 to 39 who had been exposed to COVID-19. The chain joins TRBV20-1 to TRBJ2-7; D uncertain. The CDR3 DNA sequence: TGCATCATGGAGAGTACGGTCGAGCAGTACTTC. Translating it yields CIMESTVEQYF.